This TCR beta chain was obtained from a study of T cells in localized non-small cell lung cancer. TCRdb's table, derived via immunoSEQ multiplex PCR, lists solely in-frame clones and lacks some. The sample yields 7,700 or so clones, about 90% seen once. Trimming left V 11 bases short and J 7 bases short, with 20 bases between. The CDR3 is 13 amino acids. The germline V gene has CDR1 WSHSY and CDR2 SAAADI. Study observations and caveats: Because only a single region of the tumor was sequenced, heterogeneity remains possible. Among the top 100 tumor clones, a median about 57 appeared in adjacent lung.

This clone turned up a few times. The antigen remains undetermined. This sequence originates from an older male donor with stage II lung adenocarcinoma. V and J are TRBV10-2 and TRBJ1-1, with D perhaps TRBD1 (5 bases). This specimen was peripheral blood mononuclear cells, taken before any cancer treatment. CDR3 protein: CAGALGEHGEAFF. CDR3 DNA: TGCGCCGGAGCGTTGGGGGAACATGGTGAAGCTTTCTTT.